This T cell receptor (beta chain) was obtained from a study of radiotherapy plus CTLA-4 blockade in lung cancer. Study-level background: For approximately 17% of patients, objective responses occurred, and approximately 30% had disease control.

This table comes from immunoSEQ multiplex PCR, and its TCRdb copy is limited to in-frame clones, with some not included. This table holds roughly 80,000 clones, about 78% found once. Study findings and constraints: The best predictor of response was reported to be early blood T cell clone dynamics, with interferon-beta. TCR clones originating in tumors grew in number in blood after radiotherapy plus ipilimumab.

CDR1 and CDR2 from the germline V gene are MGHRA and YSYEKL. The CDR3 consists of 15 residues. V was shortened by 5 bases and J by 3 bases, with 14 bases between the two germline ends. Notes on this clone: The antigen remains unidentified.

The material was peripheral blood, obtained from a patient treated with radiotherapy plus ipilimumab. J is TRBJ2-1 and V is TRBV4-1; a possible D gene is TRBD1 (7 bases). This clonotype was obtained from a human donor with non-small cell lung cancer who had a partial response to radiotherapy plus ipilimumab. Some clones in this sample may be carry-over from other donors' samples. The CDR3 sequence is CASSIRQGLYNEQFF. CDR3 sequence (DNA): TGCGCCAGCAGCATAAGACAGGGACTCTACAATGAGCAGTTCTTC.